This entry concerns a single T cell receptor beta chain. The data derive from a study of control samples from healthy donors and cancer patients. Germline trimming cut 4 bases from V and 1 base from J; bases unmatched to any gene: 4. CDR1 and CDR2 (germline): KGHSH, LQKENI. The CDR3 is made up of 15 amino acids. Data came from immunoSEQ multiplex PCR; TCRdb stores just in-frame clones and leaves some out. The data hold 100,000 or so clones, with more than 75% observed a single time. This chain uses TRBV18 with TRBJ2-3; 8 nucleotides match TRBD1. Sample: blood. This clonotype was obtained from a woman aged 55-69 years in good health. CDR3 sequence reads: CASSLDRAGTDTQYF. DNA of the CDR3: TGTGCCAGCTCACTGGACAGGGCCGGCACAGATACGCAGTATTTT.